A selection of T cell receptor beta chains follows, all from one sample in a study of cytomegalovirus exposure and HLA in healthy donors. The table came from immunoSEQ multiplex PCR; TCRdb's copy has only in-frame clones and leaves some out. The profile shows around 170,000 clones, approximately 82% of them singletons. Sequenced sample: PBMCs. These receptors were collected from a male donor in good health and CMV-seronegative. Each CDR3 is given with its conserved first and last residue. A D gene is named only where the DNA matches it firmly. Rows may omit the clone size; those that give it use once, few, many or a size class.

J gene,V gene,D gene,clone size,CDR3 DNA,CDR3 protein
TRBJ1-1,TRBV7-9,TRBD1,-,TGTGCCAGCAGCTTCCAGACAGGGGAGAACACTGAAGCTTTCTTT,CASSFQTGENTEAFF
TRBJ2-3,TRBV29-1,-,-,TGCAGCGTTGTGACGGGGAGTAGCGGCACAGATACGCAGTATTTT,CSVVTGSSGTDTQYF
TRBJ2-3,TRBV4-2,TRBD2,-,TGTGCCAGCAGCCAGGGGACTAGCGGACCGGCAGATACGCAGTATTTT,CASSQGTSGPADTQYF
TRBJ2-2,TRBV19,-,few,TGTGCCAGTAGTATATCACAGGGTACCGGGGAGCTGTTTTTT,CASSISQGTGELFF
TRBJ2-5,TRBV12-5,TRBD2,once,TGTGCTAGTGCTTTGGGCCCGGGAGGGCCGGGAGAGACCCAGTACTTC,CASALGPGGPGETQYF
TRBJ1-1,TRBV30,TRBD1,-,TGTGCCTGGACTCAGGGACAGGGTAACACTGAAGCTTTCTTT,CAWTQGQGNTEAFF
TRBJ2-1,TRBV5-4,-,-,TGTGCCAGCAGCTTGTCTCAGGGTGGCAACAATGAGCAGTTCTTC,CASSLSQGGNNEQFF
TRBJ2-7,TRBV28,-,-,TGTGCCAGCAGTTTGTTGAGCTACGAGCAGTACTTC,CASSLLSYEQYF
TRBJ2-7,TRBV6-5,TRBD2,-,TGTGCCAGCAGAACGAGCGGGAGCTACGAGCAGTACTTC,CASRTSGSYEQYF
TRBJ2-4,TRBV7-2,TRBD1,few,TGTGCCAGCAGCTTAGGACAGGGTGGCAACATTCAGTACTTC,CASSLGQGGNIQYF
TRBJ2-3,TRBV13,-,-,TGTGCCAGCAGCCTTAGCGGTACTAGCACAGATACGCAGTATTTT,CASSLSGTSTDTQYF
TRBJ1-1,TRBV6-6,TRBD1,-,TGTGCCAGCAGTCACCGGGACAGAGGAAGTGAAGCTTTCTTT,CASSHRDRGSEAFF
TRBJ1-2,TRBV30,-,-,TGTGCCTGGAGTGTGATTTTGGACAGTCAAGGCTACACCTTC,CAWSVILDSQGYTF
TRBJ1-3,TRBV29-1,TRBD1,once,TGCAGCGTCGCCGACAGGGCGACTGGAAACACCATATATTTT,CSVADRATGNTIYF
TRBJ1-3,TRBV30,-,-,TGTGCCTGGTGCGGAACAGGGGGAAACACCATATATTTT,CAWCGTGGNTIYF
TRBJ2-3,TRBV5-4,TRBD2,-,TGTGCCAGCAGGCCGGGACTAGCGGGGGGGCCCCCAGATACGCAGTATTTT,CASRPGLAGGPPDTQYF
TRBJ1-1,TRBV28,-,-,TGTGCCAGCAGCTCAGGGGAAAGTAGGACTGAAGCTTTCTTT,CASSSGESRTEAFF
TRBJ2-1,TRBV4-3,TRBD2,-,TGCGCCAGCAGCCAAGAGAGGGGAGGGCCGTACAATGAGCAGTTCTTC,CASSQERGGPYNEQFF
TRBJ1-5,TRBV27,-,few,TGTGCCAGCAGTTTAGCGCAGGTTGATCAGCCCCAGCATTTT,CASSLAQVDQPQHF
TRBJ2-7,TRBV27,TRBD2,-,TGTGCCAGCAGAGGACTAGCGGGAGCAACCTACGAGCAGTACTTC,CASRGLAGATYEQYF
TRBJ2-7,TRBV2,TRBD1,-,TGTGCCAGCAGTCGGGACAGGGGAGGTTACGAGCAGTACTTC,CASSRDRGGYEQYF
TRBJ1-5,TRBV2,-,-,TGTGCCAGCAACGGACAGAATCAGCCCCAGCATTTT,CASNGQNQPQHF
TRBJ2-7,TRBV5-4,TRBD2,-,TGTGCCAGCAGCCCGGGGGTAGCGGGGGGCGAGCAGTACTTC,CASSPGVAGGEQYF
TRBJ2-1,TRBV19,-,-,TGTGCCAGTAGTATAGTCGAGGCGGGGTTCTATGAGCAGTTCTTC,CASSIVEAGFYEQFF
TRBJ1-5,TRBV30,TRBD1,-,TGTGCCTGGAGCCTTCAGACAGGGATCAATCAGCCCCAGCATTTT,CAWSLQTGINQPQHF
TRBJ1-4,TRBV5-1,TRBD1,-,TGCGCCAGCAGCCGCCAGGGGGCAGGGGATGAAAAACTGTTTTTT,CASSRQGAGDEKLFF
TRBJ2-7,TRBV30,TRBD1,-,TGTGCCTGGAGTAGGGGACAGGCGGGCGAGCAGTACTTC,CAWSRGQAGEQYF
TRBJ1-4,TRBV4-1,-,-,TGCGCCAGCAGCCCCCGGACAGCAACTAATGAAAAACTGTTTTTT,CASSPRTATNEKLFF
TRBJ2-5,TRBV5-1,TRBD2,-,TGCGCCAGCAGCTACGCGGGAGGGGGAGAGACCCAGTACTTC,CASSYAGGGETQYF
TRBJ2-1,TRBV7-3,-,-,TGTGCCAGCAGCCCCCGCTCAGGGGATGGGAATGAGCAGTTCTTC,CASSPRSGDGNEQFF
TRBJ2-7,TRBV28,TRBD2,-,TGTGCCAGCAGTTTCGAGGGGTTCGTTTTAGCGGGAGGCTCCTACGAGCAGTACTTC,CASSFEGFVLAGGSYEQYF
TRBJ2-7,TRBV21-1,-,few,TGTGCCAGCAGCGAAGGTCCGGGACTAGCGGGACCCTACGAGCAGTACTTC,CASSEGPGLAGPYEQYF
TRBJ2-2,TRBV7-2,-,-,TGTGCCAGCAGCTTAGAGCTGATCACCGGGGAGCTGTTTTTT,CASSLELITGELFF
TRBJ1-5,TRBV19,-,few,TGTGCCAGTAGTATATCGGGGAGAGCCCAGCATTTT,CASSISGRAQHF
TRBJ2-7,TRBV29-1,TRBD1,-,TGCAGCGTCACTGACAGGGCTTACGAGCAGTACTTC,CSVTDRAYEQYF
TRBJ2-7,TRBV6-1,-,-,TGTGCCAGCAGTGAAACTCTTAACAGCCTTTACGAGCAGTACTTC,CASSETLNSLYEQYF
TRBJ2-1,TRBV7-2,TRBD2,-,TGTGCCAGCAGCTTAGACGGGAGGGCTCAGGATGAGCAGTTCTTC,CASSLDGRAQDEQFF
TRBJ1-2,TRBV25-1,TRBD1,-,TGTGCCAGCAGTGAATCCGACAGGGCCTACGGCTACACCTTC,CASSESDRAYGYTF
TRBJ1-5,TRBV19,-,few,TGTGCCAGCAGGGGCCAAGGGCAGCCCCAGCATTTT,CASRGQGQPQHF
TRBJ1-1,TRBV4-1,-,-,TGCGCCAGCAGCCAAGATCAGCGAGGGAACACTGAAGCTTTCTTT,CASSQDQRGNTEAFF